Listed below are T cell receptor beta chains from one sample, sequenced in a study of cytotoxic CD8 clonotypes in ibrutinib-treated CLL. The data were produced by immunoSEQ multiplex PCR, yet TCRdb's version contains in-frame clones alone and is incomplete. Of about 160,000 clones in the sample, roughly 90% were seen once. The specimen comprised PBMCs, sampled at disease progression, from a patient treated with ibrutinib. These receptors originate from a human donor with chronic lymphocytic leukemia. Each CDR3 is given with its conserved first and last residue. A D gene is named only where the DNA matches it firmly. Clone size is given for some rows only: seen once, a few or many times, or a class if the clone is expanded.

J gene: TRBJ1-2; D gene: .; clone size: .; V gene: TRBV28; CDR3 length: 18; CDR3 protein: CASRSHNLGGWVYYGYTF; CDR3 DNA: TGTGCCAGCAGGAGTCATAACCTCGGGGGATGGGTATACTATGGCTACACCTTC
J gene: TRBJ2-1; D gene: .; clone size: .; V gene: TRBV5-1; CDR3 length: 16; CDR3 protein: CASSTGRVSSSNEQFF; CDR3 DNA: TGCGCCAGCAGCACCGGTAGAGTGTCTTCTTCGAATGAGCAGTTCTTC
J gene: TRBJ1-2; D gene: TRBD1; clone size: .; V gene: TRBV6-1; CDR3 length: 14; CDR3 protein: CASSVDREKYGYTF; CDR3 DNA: TGTGCCAGCAGCGTCGACAGGGAGAAATATGGCTACACCTTC
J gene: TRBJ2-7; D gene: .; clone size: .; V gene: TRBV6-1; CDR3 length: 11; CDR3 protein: CASSRDYEQYF; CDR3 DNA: TGTGCCAGCAGCCGAGATTACGAGCAGTACTTC
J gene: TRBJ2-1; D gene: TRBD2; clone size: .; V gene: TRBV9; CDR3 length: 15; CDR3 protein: CASSVSAGRASEQFF; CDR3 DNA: TGTGCCAGCAGCGTATCAGCCGGGAGGGCAAGTGAGCAGTTCTTC
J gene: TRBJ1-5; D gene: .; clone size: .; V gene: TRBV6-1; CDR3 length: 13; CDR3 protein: CASSESQNQPQHF; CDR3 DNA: TGTGCCAGCAGTGAATCCCAAAATCAGCCCCAGCATTTT
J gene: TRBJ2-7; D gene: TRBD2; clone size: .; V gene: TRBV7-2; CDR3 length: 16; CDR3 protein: CASSLAGTSVSYEQYF; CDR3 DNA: TGTGCCAGCAGCTTAGCCGGGACTAGCGTCTCCTACGAGCAGTACTTC
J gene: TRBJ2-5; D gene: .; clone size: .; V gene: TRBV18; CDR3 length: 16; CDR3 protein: CASFGGTDYRQETQYF; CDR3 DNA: TGTGCCAGCTTTGGAGGGACGGACTACCGGCAAGAGACCCAGTACTTC
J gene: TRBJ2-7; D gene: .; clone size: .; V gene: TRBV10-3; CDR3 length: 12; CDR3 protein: CAISDSSYEQYF; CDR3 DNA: TGTGCCATCAGTGATTCTAGCTACGAGCAGTACTTC
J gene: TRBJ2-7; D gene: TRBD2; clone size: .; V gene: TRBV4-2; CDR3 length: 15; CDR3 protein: CASSPGTSGGYEQYF; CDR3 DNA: TGTGCCAGCAGCCCAGGGACTAGCGGGGGCTACGAGCAGTACTTC
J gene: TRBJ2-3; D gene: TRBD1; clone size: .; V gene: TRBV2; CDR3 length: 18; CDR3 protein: CASSPTGTGGGDTDTQYF; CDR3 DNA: TGTGCCAGCAGTCCGACCGGGACAGGGGGAGGAGACACAGATACGCAGTATTTT
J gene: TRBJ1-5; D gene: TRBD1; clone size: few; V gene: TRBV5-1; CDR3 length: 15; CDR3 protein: CASSLEGQGGQPQHF; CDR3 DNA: TGCGCCAGCAGCTTGGAGGGACAGGGCGGCCAGCCCCAGCATTTT
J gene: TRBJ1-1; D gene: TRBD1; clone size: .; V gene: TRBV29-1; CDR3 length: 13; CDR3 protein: CSVRTGGNTEAFF; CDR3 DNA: TGCAGCGTGAGAACAGGGGGCAACACTGAAGCTTTCTTT
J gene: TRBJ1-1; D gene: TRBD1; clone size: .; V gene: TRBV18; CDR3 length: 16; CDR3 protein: CASSPLGQGSNTEAFF; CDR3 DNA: TGTGCCAGCTCACCACTAGGACAGGGTTCGAACACTGAAGCTTTCTTT
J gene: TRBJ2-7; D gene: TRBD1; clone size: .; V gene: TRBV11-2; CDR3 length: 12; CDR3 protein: CASSSWTGGWYF; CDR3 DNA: TGTGCCAGCAGCTCGTGGACAGGGGGCTGGTACTTC
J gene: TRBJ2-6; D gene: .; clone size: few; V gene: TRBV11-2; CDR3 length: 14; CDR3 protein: CASSAGTGANVLTF; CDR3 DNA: TGTGCCAGCAGCGCAGGTACCGGGGCCAACGTCCTGACTTTC
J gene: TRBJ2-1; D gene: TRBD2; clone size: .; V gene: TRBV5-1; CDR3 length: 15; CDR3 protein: CASSILAGAYNEQFF; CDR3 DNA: TGCGCCAGCAGCATACTAGCGGGAGCATACAATGAGCAGTTCTTC
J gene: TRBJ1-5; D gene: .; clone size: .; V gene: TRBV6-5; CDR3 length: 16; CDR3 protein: CASSYRAGHSNQPQHF; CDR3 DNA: TGTGCCAGCAGTTACAGGGCAGGCCATAGCAATCAGCCCCAGCATTTT
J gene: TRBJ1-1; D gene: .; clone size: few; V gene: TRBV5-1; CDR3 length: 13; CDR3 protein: CASQPANGPEAFF; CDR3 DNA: TGCGCCTCACAGCCGGCGAACGGCCCTGAAGCTTTCTTT
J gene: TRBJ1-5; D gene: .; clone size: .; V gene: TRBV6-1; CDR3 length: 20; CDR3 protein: CASSEAGGWVPGYSNQPQHF; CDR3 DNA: TGTGCCAGCAGTGAAGCGGGGGGTTGGGTCCCCGGGTATAGCAATCAGCCCCAGCATTTT
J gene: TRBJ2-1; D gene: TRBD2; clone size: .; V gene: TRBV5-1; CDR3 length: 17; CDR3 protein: CASSMATKGTSGNQEFF; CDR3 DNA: TGCGCCAGCAGCATGGCTACGAAAGGGACTAGCGGGAATCAAGAGTTCTTC
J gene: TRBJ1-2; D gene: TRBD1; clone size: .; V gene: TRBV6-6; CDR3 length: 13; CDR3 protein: CASAPGTGSGYTF; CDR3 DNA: TGTGCCAGCGCCCCCGGGACAGGGTCCGGCTACACCTTC
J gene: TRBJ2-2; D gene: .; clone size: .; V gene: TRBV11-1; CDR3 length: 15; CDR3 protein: CASSPWVGDTGELFF; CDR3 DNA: TGTGCCAGCAGCCCGTGGGTGGGGGACACCGGGGAGCTGTTTTTT
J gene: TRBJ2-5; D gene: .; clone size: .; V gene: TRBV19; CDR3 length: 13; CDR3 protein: CASAKRLAETQYF; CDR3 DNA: TGTGCCAGTGCCAAACGGTTAGCGGAGACCCAGTACTTC
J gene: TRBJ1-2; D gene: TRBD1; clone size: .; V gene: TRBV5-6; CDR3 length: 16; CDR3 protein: CASSLVQGQGSYGYTF; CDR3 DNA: TGTGCCAGCAGTTTAGTTCAGGGACAGGGGAGTTATGGCTACACCTTC
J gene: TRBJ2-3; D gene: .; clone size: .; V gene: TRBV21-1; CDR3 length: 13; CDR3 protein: CARNGQITDTQYF; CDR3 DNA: TGTGCCAGGAACGGACAGATCACAGATACGCAGTATTTT
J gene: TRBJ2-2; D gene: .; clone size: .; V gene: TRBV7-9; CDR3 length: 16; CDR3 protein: CASSPYGGRNTGELFF; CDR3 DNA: TGTGCCAGCAGCCCCTACGGGGGGCGGAACACCGGGGAGCTGTTTTTT
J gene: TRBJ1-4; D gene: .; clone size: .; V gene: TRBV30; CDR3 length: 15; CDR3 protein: CAWSVPRSHNEKLFF; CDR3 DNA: TGTGCCTGGAGTGTACCTCGCAGCCATAATGAAAAACTGTTTTTT
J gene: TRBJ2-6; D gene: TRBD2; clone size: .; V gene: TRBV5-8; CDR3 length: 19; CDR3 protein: CASSFFTLADGSGANVLTF; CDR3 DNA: TGTGCCAGCAGCTTTTTTACACTAGCGGACGGCTCTGGGGCCAACGTCCTGACTTTC
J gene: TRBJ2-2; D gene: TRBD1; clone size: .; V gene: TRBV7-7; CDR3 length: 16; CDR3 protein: CASSRQGRRGTGELFF; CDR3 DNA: TGTGCTAGCAGCCGACAGGGACGGCGAGGGACCGGGGAGCTGTTTTTT
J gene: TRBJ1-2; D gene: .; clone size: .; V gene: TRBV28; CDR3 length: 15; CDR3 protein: CASSLHRDGLGGYTF; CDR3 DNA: TGTGCCAGCAGTCTCCACAGGGATGGCCTGGGGGGCTACACCTTC
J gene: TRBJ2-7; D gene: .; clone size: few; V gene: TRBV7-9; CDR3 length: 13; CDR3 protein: CASSPRRAYEQYF; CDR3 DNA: TGTGCCAGCAGCCCCCGACGGGCCTACGAGCAGTACTTC
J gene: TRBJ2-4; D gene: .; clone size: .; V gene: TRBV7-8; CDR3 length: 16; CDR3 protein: CASSLAPGVAKNIQYF; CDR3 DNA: TGTGCCAGCAGCTTAGCCCCAGGGGTAGCCAAAAACATTCAGTACTTC
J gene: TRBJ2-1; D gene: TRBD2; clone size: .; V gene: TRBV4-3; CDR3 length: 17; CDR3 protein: CASSQISGGSMENEQFF; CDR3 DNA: TGCGCCAGCAGCCAAATCTCGGGCGGGAGTATGGAAAATGAGCAGTTCTTC